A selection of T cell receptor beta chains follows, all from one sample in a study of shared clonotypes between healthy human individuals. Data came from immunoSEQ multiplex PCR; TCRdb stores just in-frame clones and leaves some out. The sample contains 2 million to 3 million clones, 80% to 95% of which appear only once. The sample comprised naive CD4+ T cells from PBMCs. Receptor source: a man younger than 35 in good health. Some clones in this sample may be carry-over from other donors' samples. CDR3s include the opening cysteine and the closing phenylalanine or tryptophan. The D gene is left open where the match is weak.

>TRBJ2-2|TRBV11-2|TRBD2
CASLRTSGFAGELFF
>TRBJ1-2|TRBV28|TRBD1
CASRAGQGGYYYGYTF
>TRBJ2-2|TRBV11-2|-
CASSPSYTGELFF
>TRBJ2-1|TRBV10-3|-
CAISEMDPAYNEQFF
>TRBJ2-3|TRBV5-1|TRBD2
CASSPRLAGTDTQYF
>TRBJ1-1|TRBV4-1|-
CASSPDKSGVPEAFF
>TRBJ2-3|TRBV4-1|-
CASSRVAEGTDTQYF
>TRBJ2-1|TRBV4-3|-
CASSQEPPARQGYGEQFF
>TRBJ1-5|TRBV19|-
CASSRNRGGNQPQHF
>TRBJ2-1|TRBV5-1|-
CASSPDPQGVYNEQFF
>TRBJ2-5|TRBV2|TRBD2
CASGWTSQETQYF
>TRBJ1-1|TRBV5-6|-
CASSHILITGLTEAFF
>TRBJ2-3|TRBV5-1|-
CASQGGRSTDTQYF
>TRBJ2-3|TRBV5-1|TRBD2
CASSRTSGRASDTQYF
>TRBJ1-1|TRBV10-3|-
CAIRIRREGNTEAFF
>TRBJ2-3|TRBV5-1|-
CASSLGQGITDTQYF
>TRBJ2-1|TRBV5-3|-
CARSSISGGDEQFF
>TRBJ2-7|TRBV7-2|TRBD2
CASSLVSGGLAGTYEQYF
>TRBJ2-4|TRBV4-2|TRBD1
CASSQDRGGQGAKNIQYF
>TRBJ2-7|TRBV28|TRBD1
CASSQFTQGADEQYF
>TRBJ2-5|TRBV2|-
CASSETGGETQYF
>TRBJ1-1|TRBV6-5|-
CASSSWERTEAFF
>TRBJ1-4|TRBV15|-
CATSSAPGRNEKLFF
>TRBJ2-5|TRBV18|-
CASSPEGSETQYF
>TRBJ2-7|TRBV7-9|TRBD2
CASSLKSGRAVEQYF
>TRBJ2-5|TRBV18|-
CASSPRLVGFSQETQYF
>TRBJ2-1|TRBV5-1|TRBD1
CASSLRLTGGPYNEQFF
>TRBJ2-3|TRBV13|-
CASSSLSTDTQYF
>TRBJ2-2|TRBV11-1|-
CASSLAGGDRGTGELFF
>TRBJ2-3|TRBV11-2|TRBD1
CASSPRPRGREDTQYF
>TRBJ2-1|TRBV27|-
CASSHYNEQFF
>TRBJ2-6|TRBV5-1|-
CASSPREAGANVLTF
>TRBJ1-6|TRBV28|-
CASSYPNSPLHF
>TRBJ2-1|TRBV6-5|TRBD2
CASRRLAGDNEQFF
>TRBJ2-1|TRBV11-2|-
CASSPDIRSYNEQFF
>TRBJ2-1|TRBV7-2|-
CASSLALNLNEQFF
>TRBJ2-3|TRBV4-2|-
CASSQEGYSDTQYF
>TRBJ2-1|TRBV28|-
CASTPAVRVWSYNEQFF
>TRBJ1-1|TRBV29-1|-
CSAGGTEAFF
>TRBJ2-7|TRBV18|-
CASSPRQADSYEQYF